A selection of T cell receptor beta chains follows, all from one sample in a study of T cells in tumors after PD-1 blockade. Clones were read by immunoSEQ multiplex PCR, and TCRdb kept only the in-frame ones, dropping some. The table lists about 1,900 clones, just under 75% of them singletons. The sample in question was tumor tissue, obtained before anti-PD-1 treatment. These receptors all come from a human donor with basal cell carcinoma. Both conserved end residues are part of each CDR3. A D gene is named only where the DNA matches it firmly. A row's size may be missing; if present it is once, few, many or a size class.

v_gene: TRBV29-1; d_gene: -; j_gene: TRBJ2-3; abundance: -; CDR3nt: TGCAGCGTTGACACAGATACGCAGTATTTT; CDR3aa: CSVDTDTQYF
v_gene: TRBV18; d_gene: -; j_gene: TRBJ2-5; abundance: few; CDR3nt: TGTGCCAGCTCACCAGGGACCCAAGAGACCCAGTACTTC; CDR3aa: CASSPGTQETQYF
v_gene: TRBV5-1; d_gene: -; j_gene: TRBJ2-5; abundance: -; CDR3nt: TGCGCCAGCAGCTTGATAGGGGGAGGGAAGACCCAGTACTTC; CDR3aa: CASSLIGGGKTQYF
v_gene: TRBV28; d_gene: -; j_gene: TRBJ2-5; abundance: -; CDR3nt: TGTGCCAGCACGGAGGGGAGAGGCGAGACCCAGTACTTC; CDR3aa: CASTEGRGETQYF
v_gene: TRBV5-1; d_gene: -; j_gene: TRBJ2-3; abundance: -; CDR3nt: TGCGCCAGCAGCGACGGGACAACCAGCACAGATACGCAGTATTTT; CDR3aa: CASSDGTTSTDTQYF
v_gene: TRBV6-4; d_gene: TRBD2; j_gene: TRBJ2-5; abundance: -; CDR3nt: TGTGCCAGCAGTGAAGAGACTAGCGGGGGCTCGACCCAGTACTTC; CDR3aa: CASSEETSGGSTQYF
v_gene: TRBV7-2; d_gene: -; j_gene: TRBJ1-6; abundance: -; CDR3nt: TGTGCCAGCAGTCCAGGTGCAGGGAGTTCACCCCTCCACTTT; CDR3aa: CASSPGAGSSPLHF
v_gene: TRBV2; d_gene: -; j_gene: TRBJ2-5; abundance: few; CDR3nt: TGTGCCAGCAGTTTTCCAGGAACTCGTCAAGAGACCCAGTACTTC; CDR3aa: CASSFPGTRQETQYF
v_gene: TRBV24-1; d_gene: -; j_gene: TRBJ2-1; abundance: -; CDR3nt: TGTGCCACCAGTGACACCGTAGCGGACTACAATGAGCAGTTCTTC; CDR3aa: CATSDTVADYNEQFF
v_gene: TRBV5-1; d_gene: TRBD1; j_gene: TRBJ2-2; abundance: -; CDR3nt: TGCGCCAGCAGACCTATCGACAGGGGGAACACCGGGGAGCTGTTTTTT; CDR3aa: CASRPIDRGNTGELFF
v_gene: TRBV30; d_gene: -; j_gene: TRBJ1-1; abundance: -; CDR3nt: TGTGCCTGGAGCCGTTTAGGGCCAGTTTACTTT; CDR3aa: CAWSRLGPVYF
v_gene: TRBV5-1; d_gene: -; j_gene: TRBJ2-7; abundance: few; CDR3nt: TGCGCCAGCAGCCCAACTCAGGGTAACTACGAGCAGTACTTC; CDR3aa: CASSPTQGNYEQYF
v_gene: TRBV10-1; d_gene: -; j_gene: TRBJ2-2; abundance: few; CDR3nt: TGCGCCAGCAGTGAGGGTGGGGGGCGGAACACCGGGGAGCTGTTTTTT; CDR3aa: CASSEGGGRNTGELFF
v_gene: TRBV7-8; d_gene: -; j_gene: TRBJ1-5; abundance: -; CDR3nt: TGTGCCAGCAGCCCCTACATGGGGGGTTGGAGCAATCAGCCCCAGCATTTT; CDR3aa: CASSPYMGGWSNQPQHF
v_gene: TRBV4-1; d_gene: TRBD1; j_gene: TRBJ2-1; abundance: -; CDR3nt: TGCGCCAGCAGCCAACTGACAGGGGAAAGGGAGTTCTTC; CDR3aa: CASSQLTGEREFF
v_gene: TRBV27; d_gene: TRBD1; j_gene: TRBJ1-3; abundance: once; CDR3nt: TGTGCCAGCAGTCCCCGGACAGGGAGCTCTGGAAACACCATATATTTT; CDR3aa: CASSPRTGSSGNTIYF
v_gene: TRBV5-4; d_gene: -; j_gene: TRBJ2-3; abundance: -; CDR3nt: TGTGCCAGCACCCCTTGGGTTGGAGATACGCAGTATTTT; CDR3aa: CASTPWVGDTQYF
v_gene: TRBV15; d_gene: -; j_gene: TRBJ2-3; abundance: -; CDR3nt: TGTGCCACCAGCAGCGCTATCGGACACACAGATACGCAGTATTTT; CDR3aa: CATSSAIGHTDTQYF
v_gene: TRBV19; d_gene: -; j_gene: TRBJ1-1; abundance: -; CDR3nt: TGTGCCAGTAGTGTTAGGGGTACTGAAGCTTTCTTT; CDR3aa: CASSVRGTEAFF
v_gene: TRBV30; d_gene: -; j_gene: TRBJ2-5; abundance: -; CDR3nt: TGTGCCTGGAGTTCCCAGGATAGTACCCAAGAGACCCAGTACTTC; CDR3aa: CAWSSQDSTQETQYF
v_gene: TRBV10-3; d_gene: TRBD2; j_gene: TRBJ2-1; abundance: -; CDR3nt: TGTGCCATCAGCCGGGAGGATGAGCAGTTCTTC; CDR3aa: CAISREDEQFF
v_gene: TRBV6-5; d_gene: -; j_gene: TRBJ2-1; abundance: few; CDR3nt: TGTGCCAGCAGTTACTCGATGGGGTTCAATGAGCAGTTCTTC; CDR3aa: CASSYSMGFNEQFF
v_gene: TRBV19; d_gene: TRBD1; j_gene: TRBJ2-7; abundance: -; CDR3nt: TGTGCCAGTAGTAGTCCGGGACAGGGTTTATTCGAGCAGTACTTC; CDR3aa: CASSSPGQGLFEQYF
v_gene: TRBV6-6; d_gene: -; j_gene: TRBJ1-5; abundance: -; CDR3nt: TGTGCCAGCAGTCCCCCAGGGACGAGCAATCAGCCCCAGCATTTT; CDR3aa: CASSPPGTSNQPQHF
v_gene: TRBV7-6; d_gene: -; j_gene: TRBJ2-7; abundance: once; CDR3nt: TGTGCCAGCAGCTCAATACAGGGCTACGAGCAGTACTTC; CDR3aa: CASSSIQGYEQYF
v_gene: TRBV25-1; d_gene: -; j_gene: TRBJ2-7; abundance: -; CDR3nt: TGTGCCAGCAGTCGAAAGTACGAGCAGTACTTC; CDR3aa: CASSRKYEQYF
v_gene: TRBV19; d_gene: -; j_gene: TRBJ2-7; abundance: -; CDR3nt: TGTGCCAGTAGTCGGTCGCAGGAGTACTACGAGCAGTACTTC; CDR3aa: CASSRSQEYYEQYF
v_gene: TRBV6-5; d_gene: -; j_gene: TRBJ2-1; abundance: -; CDR3nt: TGTGCCAGCAGTTACTTTGTAGCGGACTCCTACAATGAGCAGTTCTTC; CDR3aa: CASSYFVADSYNEQFF
v_gene: TRBV5-1; d_gene: -; j_gene: TRBJ1-2; abundance: -; CDR3nt: TGCGCCAGCAGCCTCGCCGGCTATGGCTACACCTTC; CDR3aa: CASSLAGYGYTF
v_gene: TRBV3-1/TRBV3-2; d_gene: TRBD2; j_gene: TRBJ2-5; abundance: -; CDR3nt: TGTGCCAGCAGCCTCTATGCGGGGGGCCAAGAGACCCAGTACTTC; CDR3aa: CASSLYAGGQETQYF
v_gene: TRBV30; d_gene: -; j_gene: TRBJ2-6; abundance: -; CDR3nt: TGTGCCTGGATGAATGGGGCCAACGTCCTGACTTTC; CDR3aa: CAWMNGANVLTF
v_gene: TRBV24-1; d_gene: TRBD1; j_gene: TRBJ2-5; abundance: -; CDR3nt: TGTGCCACCAGTGACCCGGGACAGGGATGGCAAGAGACCCAGTACTTC; CDR3aa: CATSDPGQGWQETQYF
v_gene: TRBV4-1; d_gene: -; j_gene: TRBJ1-1; abundance: -; CDR3nt: TGCGCCAGCAGCCAAGGAACGGCAGGGGAGACTGAAGCTTTCTTT; CDR3aa: CASSQGTAGETEAFF
v_gene: TRBV2; d_gene: TRBD1; j_gene: TRBJ1-4; abundance: -; CDR3nt: TGTGCCAGCGTCAGGGGGCTGGTTAATGAAAAACTGTTTTTT; CDR3aa: CASVRGLVNEKLFF
v_gene: TRBV2; d_gene: -; j_gene: TRBJ2-1; abundance: once; CDR3nt: TGTGCCAGCTCCGGACGGGGGGCCCTTTCCTACAATGAGCAGTTCTTC; CDR3aa: CASSGRGALSYNEQFF
v_gene: TRBV6-1; d_gene: -; j_gene: TRBJ2-7; abundance: -; CDR3nt: TGTGCCAGCAGTGAAGTCGGGGGCTTTCTGACCTACGAGCAGTACTTC; CDR3aa: CASSEVGGFLTYEQYF
v_gene: TRBV7-6; d_gene: -; j_gene: TRBJ2-2; abundance: once; CDR3nt: TGTGCCAGCAGCTTAGCGGGGAACACCGGGGAGCTGTTTTTT; CDR3aa: CASSLAGNTGELFF
v_gene: TRBV27; d_gene: -; j_gene: TRBJ2-5; abundance: few; CDR3nt: TGTGCCAGCAGGCTCCTGATGGACTGGCAAGAGACCCAGTACTTC; CDR3aa: CASRLLMDWQETQYF
v_gene: TRBV18; d_gene: -; j_gene: TRBJ1-2; abundance: few; CDR3nt: TGTGCCAGCTCACCGGCCGGGGCCTATGGCTACACCTTC; CDR3aa: CASSPAGAYGYTF
v_gene: TRBV7-2; d_gene: TRBD1; j_gene: TRBJ2-1; abundance: -; CDR3nt: TGTGCCAGCAGCTTATGGGACAGGGGCAATGAGCAGTTCTTC; CDR3aa: CASSLWDRGNEQFF
v_gene: TRBV30; d_gene: TRBD1; j_gene: TRBJ2-2; abundance: few; CDR3nt: TGTGCCTGGACACCCGACAGGGGGTATGGGGAGCTGTTTTTT; CDR3aa: CAWTPDRGYGELFF
v_gene: TRBV3-1/TRBV3-2; d_gene: -; j_gene: TRBJ2-7; abundance: -; CDR3nt: TGTGCCAGCAGTCCCGGGACGGGCTCAGGCGAGCAGTACTTC; CDR3aa: CASSPGTGSGEQYF
v_gene: TRBV20-1; d_gene: -; j_gene: TRBJ1-4; abundance: -; CDR3nt: TGCAGTGCTAGAGAAGAAAAACTGTTTTTT; CDR3aa: CSAREEKLFF
v_gene: TRBV20-1; d_gene: -; j_gene: TRBJ1-1; abundance: -; CDR3nt: TGCAGTGCTTCAGGCGAAGGTGAAGCTTTCTTT; CDR3aa: CSASGEGEAFF
v_gene: TRBV19; d_gene: -; j_gene: TRBJ2-2; abundance: -; CDR3nt: TGTGCCAGTAGTATCCCGGCGAGTGGTTCCGGGGAGCTGTTTTTT; CDR3aa: CASSIPASGSGELFF
v_gene: TRBV7-8; d_gene: TRBD1; j_gene: TRBJ1-2; abundance: -; CDR3nt: TGTGCCAGCAGCTTAGCGCGGACAGGGGCTGGTGGCTACACCTTC; CDR3aa: CASSLARTGAGGYTF